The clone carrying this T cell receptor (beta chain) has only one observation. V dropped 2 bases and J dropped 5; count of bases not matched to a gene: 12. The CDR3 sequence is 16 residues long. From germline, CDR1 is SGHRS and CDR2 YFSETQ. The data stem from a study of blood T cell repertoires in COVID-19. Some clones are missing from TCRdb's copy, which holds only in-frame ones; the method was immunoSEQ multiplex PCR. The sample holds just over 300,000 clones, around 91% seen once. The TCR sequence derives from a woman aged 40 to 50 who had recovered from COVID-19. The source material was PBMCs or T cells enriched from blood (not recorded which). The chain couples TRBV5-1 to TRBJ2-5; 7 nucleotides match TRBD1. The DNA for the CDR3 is TGCGCCAGCAGCTTCACTGGACAGGCGAGGGGTGAGACCCAGTACTTC. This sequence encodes CASSFTGQARGETQYF.